This TCR beta chain was retrieved from a study of T cells in Graves' hyperthyroidism and ophthalmopathy. Looking at the study overall: Peripheral blood sampling occurred at initial diagnosis, before any treatment.

Uncontrolled infection, other autoimmune disease, pregnancy or lactation led to exclusion. The study collected blood at first hyperthyroidism diagnosis, before any ophthalmopathy symptoms arose. Regarding the study as a whole: Median prediction lead before ophthalmopathy onset was 5 to 7.5 months with the model.

There are 13 residues in the CDR3. Germline V gene data show CDR1 as MNHNS and CDR2 as SASEGT. The ends were cut back, 10 bases at V and 2 bases at J, with 15 bases in the middle. Regions amplified from RNA transcripts were the TCR beta CDR3 regions. In the first-round RT-PCR of the TCR CDR3, the HTBI primer set was used. Via MiXCR, TCRdb re-called the multiplex PCR reads, giving one row per CDR3 protein. The sample shows more than 550,000 distinct CDR3 sequences, roughly a sixth of them seen only once. In this sample, this clonotype turned up a few times. The antigen is unknown. The receptor was derived from a woman in her forties or fifties with Graves' hyperthyroidism that later progressed to Graves' ophthalmopathy. The chain carries TRBV6-1 and TRBJ2-7; D is undetermined. The source material was blood. CDR3 amino acids: CATRAAVTYEQYF. Here the CDR3 DNA reads TGTGCCACCCGGGCGGCAGTTACCTACGAGCAGTACTTC.